This T cell receptor (beta chain) was identified during a study of response to subunit inactivated influenza vaccine. This clonotype occurred many times. Per germline, CDR1 SNHLY and CDR2 FYNNEI. The CDR3 contains 14 residues. Between the trimmed V and J ends, which lost 1 base and 3 bases, there was a span of 7 bases. A single record per CDR3 protein comes from TCRdb applying MiXCR to the RT-PCR reads. This sample has more than 550,000 distinct CDR3 sequences, with about 11% found just once. This same sample was also part of a study on T cells expressing NK-cell markers. That source reports: In generating TCR beta cDNA, 5'RACE template switching with UMIs was used. It was from sorted CD3+CD56+NKG2C+, CD3+CD56+NKG2C- and CD3+CD56-NKG2C+ T cells that TCR beta repertoires came. In a few donors, dominant clonotypes made up 28.3-60.1% of CD3+CD56-NKG2C+ cells.

V and J are TRBV2 and TRBJ2-1; unclear D gene. This TCR came from a man over 45 who received an inactivated influenza vaccine. The sequencing used PBMCs from blood, collected on the day of vaccination. The CDR3, as DNA: TGTGCCAGCAGTGAAGTTCAGAGCTACAATGAGCAGTTCTTC. This codes for CASSEVQSYNEQFF.